This entry lists 21 T cell receptor beta chains sequenced from one sample in a study of CD8 T cells in ankylosing spondylitis (dated by TCRdb to between 2016 and 2019). Their cognate antigens are unknown. General findings and caveats noted by the study authors: Blood from ankylosing spondylitis patients appeared to be characterized by a TCR beta motif made up of several highly homologous amino acid variants.

The library was made by 5' RACE. TCRdb shows the sequencer as Illumina HiSeq 2500. TCRdb took the public reads, trimmed them with fastp at Q25, ran MiXCR for clone calling and kept in-frame beta chains. Rows with a matching CDR3 protein are joined into one entry that keeps the most common DNA and genes. The sample profile shows 350,000 to 450,000 distinct CDR3 sequences; roughly 26% of them were found once. The ten largest clones represent about 0.9% of the sample. What was sequenced was blood, either unsorted or a sorted T cell fraction (not recorded which). The source of these receptors is a male donor with ankylosing spondylitis.

The sample holds a few counts of this clonotype. This chain uses TRBV12-3 or TRBV12-4 with TRBJ2-1; a weak D match, TRBD1 (6 bases). Trimming removed 7 bases from V and 7 bases from J, with 14 bases in between. The CDR3 length is 13 residues. The CDR3 DNA sequence: TGTGCCAGCACTCTCATACAGGGTAATGAGCAGTTCTTC. It codes for CASTLIQGNEQFF.

The CDR3, as DNA: TGCAGTGCTAGTGGGGGAGAATCAAGCACAGATACGCAGTATTTT. Protein: CSASGGESSTDTQYF. The V and J genes are TRBV20-1 and TRBJ2-3; D is tentatively TRBD1 or TRBD2 (5 bases each). Germline CDR1 reads DFQATT; CDR2 reads SNEGSKA (reference sequence). V lost 3 bases and J 0 bases, leaving 13 bases between the germline ends. The length of the CDR3 is 15 residues.

This clonotype was counted between two and nine times. This chain links TRBV24-1 with TRBJ1-5; 7 bases match TRBD1. CDR1 and CDR2 (germline): KGHDR, SFDVKD. This CDR3 has 16 residues. The trim removed 5 bases at V and 2 bases at J, leaving 8 bases unmatched. In DNA form, the CDR3 reads TGTGCCACCAGTGCCTCCCGACAGGGAGGCAATCAGCCCCAGCATTTT. Its translation is CATSASRQGGNQPQHF.

The table lists this clonotype with a few counts. This rearrangement joins TRBV4-1 to TRBJ2-1, with TRBD2 matching over 7 bases. Germline V CDR1 and CDR2: MGHRA, YSYEKL. This CDR3 has 15 residues. Trimming took 1 base from V and 9 from J; bases not matched to a gene: 9. The CDR3 region is CASSQGSGIFSEQFF. The CDR3, as DNA: TGCGCCAGCAGCCAAGGGAGCGGGATCTTTAGTGAGCAGTTCTTC.

The rearrangement links TRBV11-2 to TRBJ1-2; 8 positions agree with TRBD1. V lost 7 bases, J lost 14 bases, and 18 bases stayed unmatched. In germline, CDR1 is SGHAT, CDR2 FQNNGV. The CDR3 contains 14 residues. The CDR3 region is CASTVHPGQGLITF. CDR3 nucleotides: TGTGCCAGCACCGTCCACCCCGGACAGGGATTAATAACCTTC.

This chain connects TRBV5-1 to TRBJ2-2; 13 nucleotides align to TRBD2. V lost 1 base to trimming and J lost 4 bases; unmatched junction nucleotides: 7. Germline CDR1 is SGHRS and CDR2 is YFSETQ. The CDR3 runs 18 residues. The DNA for the CDR3 is TGCGCCAGCAGCTTGACTAGCGGGAGGGCCGCGGTCACCGGGGAGCTGTTTTTT. Translated, it gives CASSLTSGRAAVTGELFF. The full variable domain, with the rest looked up from reference TRBV5-1 and TRBJ2-2, is KAGVTQTPRYLIKTRGQQVTLSCSPISGHRSVSWYQQTPGQGLQFLFEYFSETQRNKGNFPGRFSGRQFSNSRSEMNVSTLELGDSALYLCASSLTSGRAAVTGELFFGEGSRLTVL.

V gene TRBV10-3 combines with J gene TRBJ1-1, with D unclear. Trimming stripped 10 bases from V and 0 bases from J, with 6 bases between. The germline V gene has CDR1 ENHRY and CDR2 SYGVKD. The CDR3 consists of 11 residues. The CDR3 bases are TGTGCCACCCGCCTGAACACTGAAGCTTTCTTT. It encodes CATRLNTEAFF.

This clonotype turned up a few times. The V call is TRBV7-2, the J call TRBJ2-7; the match to TRBD1 covers 7 bases. CDR3 size: 15 residues. V trimming: 5 bases; J trimming: 2 bases; junction bases outside the gene matches: 9. The germline V gene encodes CDR1 SGHTA and CDR2 FQGNSA. In DNA form, the CDR3 reads TGTGCCAGCAGCCCACAAGGGACAGTCCCCTACGAGCAGTACTTC. Its protein product is CASSPQGTVPYEQYF.

There are a few counts of this clonotype. V gene TRBV15 combines with J gene TRBJ1-6; the D is unclear. V gave up 0 bases and J gave up 10 bases, with 10 bases separating them. From germline, CDR1 is LNHNV and CDR2 YYDKDF (reference sequence). This CDR3 contains 14 residues. The CDR3 region is CATSRDKRTSPLHF. In DNA, the CDR3 is TGTGCCACCAGCAGAGATAAGAGGACCTCACCCCTCCACTTT.

V usage is TRBV5-1 and J usage is TRBJ2-3; 8 nucleotides match TRBD2. The CDR3 runs 14 residues. V trimming: 6 bases; J trimming: 6 bases; junction bases outside the gene matches: 9. Per germline, CDR1 SGHRS and CDR2 YFSETQ. CDR3 bases: TGCGCCAGCAACCTGGGCGGGAGGATCGATACGCAGTATTTT. The encoded protein is CASNLGGRIDTQYF. The variable domain in full, completed from reference TRBV5-1 and TRBJ2-3, reads KAGVTQTPRYLIKTRGQQVTLSCSPISGHRSVSWYQQTPGQGLQFLFEYFSETQRNKGNFPGRFSGRQFSNSRSEMNVSTLELGDSALYLCASNLGGRIDTQYFGPGTRLTVL.

The V gene is TRBV10-3, the J gene TRBJ1-4; 7 positions agree with TRBD1. The CDR3 runs 13 residues. V lost 6 bases to trimming and J lost 5 bases; unmatched junction nucleotides: 3. Germline V gene sequence: CDR1 ENHRY, CDR2 SYGVKD. In DNA, the CDR3 is TGTGCCATCAGGCAGGGGGAAAATGAAAAACTGTTTTTT. This codes for CAIRQGENEKLFF.

The V and J genes are TRBV24-1 and TRBJ2-1; tentative D call: TRBD2 (5 bases). This CDR3 region has 15 residues. Germline CDR1 is KGHDR and CDR2 is SFDVKD. Trimming removed 0 bases from V and 8 bases from J, with 13 bases in between. The CDR3 coding sequence is TGTGCCACCAGTGATTTGAGTTCACTAGGCGATGAGCAGTTCTTC. This translates into CATSDLSSLGDEQFF.

This clonotype was counted a few times. CDR3 coding DNA: TGCGCCAGCAGCTTGGCGGCTATAGGACTAGCGGGAGGGCCGGATACGCAGTATTTT. Translation gives CASSLAAIGLAGGPDTQYF. This chain links TRBV5-1 with TRBJ2-3; 15 nucleotides match TRBD2. The length of the CDR3 is 19 residues. The junction had 11 bases not matched to a gene; V was cut back by 0 bases and J by 6 bases. Per the germline V gene, CDR1 is SGHRS and CDR2 is YFSETQ.

This clonotype was detected only a few times. The CDR3 reads CASSLPGLPVGQFF. The CDR3 nucleotides read TGTGCCAGCAGCCTCCCCGGACTACCAGTCGGGCAGTTCTTC. The V call is TRBV11-2, the J call TRBJ2-1; a weak D match, TRBD2 (6 bases). The germline gives CDR1 SGHAT, CDR2 FQNNGV. The CDR3 runs 14 residues. Trimming removed 5 bases at V and 12 bases at J, with 20 bases between. Looking up the rest from reference TRBV11-2 and TRBJ2-1 gives the full variable domain: EAGVAQSPRYKIIEKRQSVAFWCNPISGHATLYWYQQILGQGPKLLIQFQNNGVVDDSQLPKDRFSAERLKGVDSTLKIQPAKLEDSAVYLCASSLPGLPVGQFFGPGTRLTVL.

In this sample, this clonotype turned up a few times. This sequence joins TRBV12-3 or TRBV12-4 and TRBJ2-5; D possibly corresponds to TRBD2 (5 bases). Trimming pared 8 bases from V and 1 base from J, leaving 14 bases between. The CDR3 spans 14 residues. The CDR3 sequence is CASQTRSRQETQYF. The CDR3 nucleotides are TGTGCCAGCCAAACTAGAAGTCGCCAAGAGACCCAGTACTTC.

The chain recombines TRBV4-2 with TRBJ2-2; tentative D call: TRBD2 (5 bases). Per germline, CDR1 LGHNA and CDR2 YNFKEQ. V lost 7 bases and J 0 bases, leaving 12 bases between the germline ends. The CDR3 is made up of 15 amino acids. CDR3 DNA sequence: TGTGCCAGCACAGCGGTCCATGCGAACACCGGGGAGCTGTTTTTT. Translating it yields CASTAVHANTGELFF.

The chain is built from TRBV10-3 and TRBJ1-3; possible D gene TRBD1, 6 bases. This CDR3 region has 15 residues. Per the germline V gene, CDR1 is ENHRY and CDR2 is SYGVKD. V was shortened by 0 bases and J by 2 bases, with 8 bases between the two germline ends. As DNA, the CDR3 is TGTGCCATCAGTGAGTCTCCAGGGGCTGGAAACACCATATATTTT. This codes for CAISESPGAGNTIYF.

The chain employs TRBV5-6 and TRBJ2-1; the match to TRBD2 covers 11 bases. Germline values: CDR1 SGHDT, CDR2 YYEEEE. The V and J ends lost 4 bases and 6 bases, in that order; junction bases with no gene match: 6. The CDR3 consists of 15 residues. The CDR3 loop is CASSRTSGSANEQFF. CDR3 bases: TGTGCCAGCAGCCGCACTAGCGGGAGTGCCAATGAGCAGTTCTTC.

The sample holds a few counts of this clonotype. CDR3: CASSLGFPGQGYEQFF. The CDR3, as DNA: TGCGCCAGCAGCTTGGGCTTCCCGGGACAGGGCTATGAGCAGTTCTTC. V gene TRBV5-1 combines with J gene TRBJ2-1, with 9 bases fitting TRBD1. Trimming at V came to 0 bases and at J to 8 bases, leaving 9 bases not matched to a gene. The CDR3 is 16 amino acids. Germline CDR1 is SGHRS and CDR2 is YFSETQ.

This clonotype was observed a few times. As DNA, the CDR3 is TGCAGTGCAAGGGCTAGCGGGAGTGGGGGGTACAATGAGCAGTTCTTC. This sequence encodes CSARASGSGGYNEQFF. This chain joins TRBV20-1 and TRBJ2-1, with 10 bases fitting TRBD2. Germline V gene sequence: CDR1 DFQATT, CDR2 SNEGSKA (reference sequence). This CDR3 is built from 16 residues. V lost 6 bases to trimming and J lost 4 bases; unmatched junction nucleotides: 12.

The V and J genes are TRBV4-1 and TRBJ2-7, with TRBD2 matching 7 bases. Germline V gene sequence: CDR1 MGHRA, CDR2 YSYEKL. Trimming cost V 0 bases and J 2 bases; bases outside gene matches: 4. This CDR3 is 15 amino acids long. CDR3 nucleotides: TGCGCCAGCAGCCAAGATCCCGGGGGGACCTACGAGCAGTACGTC. It is translated as CASSQDPGGTYEQYV.